These 15 T cell receptor beta chains came from one sample sequenced in a study of blood T cell repertoires in COVID-19. Sequencing used immunoSEQ multiplex PCR; TCRdb keeps in-frame clones, though not all of them. The top ten clones hold roughly 4.7% of a sample with about 110,000 clones, 60% to 85% of them seen once. Sequenced input: peripheral blood. These receptors were collected from a human donor in a cohort sampled during active or convalescent COVID-19.

The V gene is TRBV28, the J gene TRBJ2-2, with 8 bases identical to TRBD1. J gave up 2 bases and V 6 bases, and 8 bases lay outside the gene matches. Germline CDR1 reads MDHEN; CDR2 reads SYDVKM. The CDR3 contains 16 residues. Here the CDR3 reads CASSLGGTGNTGELFF. In DNA form, the CDR3 reads TGTGCCAGCAGCTTGGGCGGGACAGGTAACACCGGGGAGCTGTTTTTT.

This clone was detected only a few times. The V and J genes are TRBV19 and TRBJ1-2; 7 bases are shared with TRBD1. The ends lost 7 bases at V and 7 bases at J; junction bases unmatched: 6. CDR1 is LNHDA and CDR2 is SQIVND in the germline V gene (reference sequence). This CDR3 has 12 amino acids. CDR3 DNA sequence: TGTGCCAGTAACACACAGGGGTTTGGCTACACCTTC. Residues: CASNTQGFGYTF. Filled out from reference TRBV19 and TRBJ1-2, the complete variable domain reads DGGITQSPKYLFRKEGQNVTLSCEQNLNHDAMYWYRQDPGQGLRLIYYSQIVNDFQKGDIAEGYSVSREKKESFPLTVTSAQKNPTAFYLCASNTQGFGYTFGSGTRLTVV.

This clone was observed a few times. This sequence joins TRBV6-6 and TRBJ2-1; TRBD1 might be the D (5 bases). CDR1 and CDR2 (germline): MNHNY, SVGAGI (reference sequence). V dropped 0 bases and J dropped 6 bases, with 9 bases sitting between them. The CDR3 contains 14 residues. The CDR3 here is CASSYSGQGNEQFF. DNA for the CDR3: TGTGCCAGCAGTTACTCGGGGCAGGGCAATGAGCAGTTCTTC.

The genes are TRBV21-1 and TRBJ2-1; the table assigns TRBD2, which was not confirmed against the DNA. TRBV21-1 is listed as a pseudogene. This CDR3 is built from 18 residues. The CDR3 bases are TGTGCCAGCAGCGGCCGGGACTGCTTCCCGAGCTCCTACAATGAGCAGTTCTTC. Protein sequence: CASSGRDCFPSSYNEQFF.

The chain links TRBV7-9 to TRBJ1-4, with 8 bases that match TRBD1. The CDR3 is made up of 14 amino acids. Per germline, CDR1 SEHNR and CDR2 FQNEAQ (reference sequence). J gave up 8 bases and V 8 bases, and 10 bases lay outside the gene matches. CDR3 sequence: CASGRGQEGEKLFF. CDR3 nucleotides: TGTGCCAGCGGCCGGGGACAGGAAGGAGAAAAACTGTTTTTT. Full variable domain (outside the CDR3, taken from reference TRBV7-9 and TRBJ1-4): DTGVSQNPRHKITKRGQNVTFRCDPISEHNRLYWYRQTLGQGPEFLTYFQNEAQLEKSRLLSDRFSAERPKGSFSTLEIQRTEQGDSAMYLCASGRGQEGEKLFFGSGTQLSVL.

This clone was counted once. The chain carries TRBV28 and TRBJ1-5; D call uncertain. Germline CDR1 reads MDHEN; CDR2 reads SYDVKM. The V end lost 4 bases, the J end lost 5 bases, and 18 bases lay between the germline ends. The CDR3 loop spans 16 amino acids. Here the CDR3 reads CASSSTGEGSHQPQHF. As DNA, the CDR3 is TGTGCCAGCAGTTCAACCGGGGAGGGTTCACATCAGCCCCAGCATTTT.

V usage is TRBV7-2 and J usage is TRBJ1-5; D remains ambiguous. CDR1 and CDR2 from the germline V gene are SGHTA and FQGNSA. V was clipped by 4 bases and J by 4 bases, with 20 bases between them. The CDR3 length is 17 residues. In DNA, the CDR3 is TGTGCCAGCAGCTCCCACCGGGGAGGGTTAATTAATCAGCCCCAGCATTTT. Translation: CASSSHRGGLINQPQHF. The full variable domain, its missing parts supplied by reference TRBV7-2 and TRBJ1-5, is GAGVSQSPSNKVTEKGKDVELRCDPISGHTALYWYRQSLGQGLEFLIYFQGNSAPDKSGLPSDRFSAERTGGSVSTLTIQRTQQEDSAVYLCASSSHRGGLINQPQHFGDGTRLSIL.

J is TRBJ2-7 and V is TRBV6-5; TRBD1 matches at 8 bases. After removal of 0 bases from V and 6 bases from J, the junction contained 7 bases not matched to a gene. The CDR3 covers 15 residues. The germline CDR1 and CDR2 sequences are MNHEY and SVGAGI. CDR3 sequence (DNA): TGTGCCAGCAGTTACTCTCCGGACAGGGCGAGCGAGCAGTACTTC. This sequence encodes CASSYSPDRASEQYF.

The chain combines TRBV19 with TRBJ2-7; D might be TRBD2 (5 bases). Germline lookup yields CDR1 LNHDA and CDR2 SQIVND (reference sequence). The V and J ends lost 5 bases and 7 bases respectively, with 18 bases between them. The CDR3 extends over 14 amino acids. The CDR3 sequence is CASSATTYPEEQYF. CDR3 nucleotide sequence: TGTGCCAGTAGTGCGACTACCTACCCCGAAGAGCAGTACTTC.

V gene TRBV5-5 combines with J gene TRBJ2-7, with 7 positions matching TRBD2. The V and J ends lost 4 bases and 6 bases, in that order; junction bases with no gene match: 13. The CDR3 length is 15 residues. The germline V gene encodes CDR1 SGHKS and CDR2 YYEKEE (reference sequence). The CDR3 DNA sequence: TGTGCCAGCAGCCCGTGGACTAGTTGGTCAACCGAGCAGTACTTC. Translated, it gives CASSPWTSWSTEQYF. Full variable domain (outside the CDR3, taken from reference TRBV5-5 and TRBJ2-7): DAGVTQSPTHLIKTRGQQVTLRCSPISGHKSVSWYQQVLGQGPQFIFQYYEKEERGRGNFPDRFSARQFPNYSSELNVNALLLGDSALYLCASSPWTSWSTEQYFGPGTRLTVT.

J is TRBJ1-6 and V is TRBV30, with D maybe TRBD1 (5 bases). Trimming removed 3 bases at V and 10 bases at J, with 22 bases between. The CDR3 is made up of 16 amino acids. Germline CDR1 GTSNPN, CDR2 SVGIG (reference sequence). CDR3 sequence reads: CAWRGPGGLGGSPLHF. CDR3 DNA sequence: TGTGCCTGGAGGGGGCCGGGGGGACTTGGCGGCTCACCCCTCCACTTT.

The chain carries TRBV6-2 or TRBV6-3 and TRBJ2-5; TRBD2 agrees at 8 bases. V shed 5 bases, J shed 4 bases, and the junction held 12 bases outside the gene matches. The CDR3 is 16 residues long. Germline CDR1 is MNHEY and CDR2 is SVGEGT. CDR3 coding DNA: TGTGCCAGCAGTGGAATCCCCTCGGCGGGGGGAGAGACCCAGTACTTC. Protein: CASSGIPSAGGETQYF.

The chain combines TRBV18 with TRBJ2-2, with 9 bases matching TRBD1. This CDR3 contains 16 residues. CDR1 is KGHSH and CDR2 is LQKENI in the germline V gene. V gave up 5 bases and J gave up 6 bases; unmatched junction bases: 10. In nucleotides, the CDR3 is TGTGCCAGCTCAGTCTCCCGGGACAGGGCAGCCGGGGAGCTGTTTTTT. It translates to CASSVSRDRAAGELFF.

V and J are TRBV9 and TRBJ2-1; tentatively, D is TRBD1 (5 bases). Germline-derived CDR1 and CDR2 are SGDLS and YYNGEE. The CDR3 extends over 14 amino acids. The V and J ends lost 3 bases and 1 base respectively, with 8 bases between them. CDR3 sequence reads: CASSGRESYNEQFF. In DNA form, the CDR3 reads TGTGCCAGCAGCGGCAGGGAATCCTACAATGAGCAGTTCTTC.

This clone was counted a few times. CDR3 sequence (DNA): TGTGCCAGCCGACTAGCGGGGTTTACCGGGGAGCTGTTTTTT. Amino acid sequence: CASRLAGFTGELFF. V usage is TRBV11-2 and J usage is TRBJ2-2; 11 nucleotides agree with TRBD2. V shed 8 bases and J 5 bases; nucleotides not matched to a gene: 4. The CDR3 runs to 14 residues. Germline assignment: CDR1 SGHAT and CDR2 FQNNGV.